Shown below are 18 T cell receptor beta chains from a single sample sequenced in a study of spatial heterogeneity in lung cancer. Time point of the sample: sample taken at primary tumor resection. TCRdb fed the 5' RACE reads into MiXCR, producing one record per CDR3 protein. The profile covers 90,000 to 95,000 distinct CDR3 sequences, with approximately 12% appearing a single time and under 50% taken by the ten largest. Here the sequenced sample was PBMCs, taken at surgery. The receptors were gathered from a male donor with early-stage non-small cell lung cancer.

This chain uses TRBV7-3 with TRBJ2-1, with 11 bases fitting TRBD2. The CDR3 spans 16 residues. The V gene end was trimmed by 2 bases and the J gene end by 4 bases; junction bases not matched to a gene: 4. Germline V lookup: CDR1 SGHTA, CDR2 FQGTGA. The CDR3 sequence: CASSLGGLAEYNEQFF. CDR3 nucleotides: TGTGCCAGCAGCTTAGGGGGACTAGCGGAATACAATGAGCAGTTCTTC. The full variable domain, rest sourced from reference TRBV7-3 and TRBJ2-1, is GAGVSQTPSNKVTEKGKYVELRCDPISGHTALYWYRQSLGQGPEFLIYFQGTGAADDSGLPNDRFFAVRPEGSVSTLKIQRTERGDSAVYLCASSLGGLAEYNEQFFGPGTRLTVL.

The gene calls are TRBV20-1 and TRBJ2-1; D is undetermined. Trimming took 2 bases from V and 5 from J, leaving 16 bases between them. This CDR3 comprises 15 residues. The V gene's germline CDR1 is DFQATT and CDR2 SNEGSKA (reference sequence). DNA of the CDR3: TGCAGTGCTAGACTCCCCCTGGGCGGACACAATGAGCAGTTCTTC. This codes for CSARLPLGGHNEQFF.

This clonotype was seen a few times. The CDR3 region is CASSQVGVNTEAFF. DNA of the CDR3: TGTGCCAGCAGCCAAGTTGGGGTTAACACTGAAGCTTTCTTT. The chain couples TRBV3-1 to TRBJ1-1; D gene uncertain. CDR3 size: 14 residues. The germline gives CDR1 LGHDT, CDR2 YNNKEL (reference sequence). Trimming took 1 base from V and 2 from J, leaving 8 bases between them.

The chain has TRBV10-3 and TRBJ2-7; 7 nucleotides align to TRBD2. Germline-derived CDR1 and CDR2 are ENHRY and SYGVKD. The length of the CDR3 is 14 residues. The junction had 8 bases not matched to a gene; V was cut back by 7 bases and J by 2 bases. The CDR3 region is CAIKGREGAYEQYF. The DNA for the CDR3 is TGTGCCATCAAGGGCAGGGAGGGAGCCTACGAGCAGTACTTC.

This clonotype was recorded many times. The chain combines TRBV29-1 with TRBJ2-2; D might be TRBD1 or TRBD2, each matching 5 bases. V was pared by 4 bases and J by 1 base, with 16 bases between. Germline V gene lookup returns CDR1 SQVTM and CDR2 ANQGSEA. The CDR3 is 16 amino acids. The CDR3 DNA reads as TGCAGCGTTGTGGAGGTTGGGGCCAAGAACACCGGGGAGCTGTTTTTT. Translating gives CSVVEVGAKNTGELFF.

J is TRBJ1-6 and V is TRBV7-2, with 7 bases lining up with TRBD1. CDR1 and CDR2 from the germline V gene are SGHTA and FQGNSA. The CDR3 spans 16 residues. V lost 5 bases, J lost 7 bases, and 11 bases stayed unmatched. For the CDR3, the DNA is TGTGCCAGCAGCGCGACAGGGTCCTCCTGGAATTCACCCCTCCACTTT. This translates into CASSATGSSWNSPLHF. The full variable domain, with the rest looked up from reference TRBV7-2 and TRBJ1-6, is GAGVSQSPSNKVTEKGKDVELRCDPISGHTALYWYRQSLGQGLEFLIYFQGNSAPDKSGLPSDRFSAERTGGSVSTLTIQRTQQEDSAVYLCASSATGSSWNSPLHFGNGTRLTVT.

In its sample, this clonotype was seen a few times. CDR3 protein: CASSSTGLLPYEQYF. CDR3 coding DNA: TGTGCCAGCAGTTCGACAGGGCTCTTACCCTACGAGCAGTACTTC. V is TRBV12-3 or TRBV12-4 and J is TRBJ2-7; TRBD1 matches 7 bases. This CDR3 region has 15 residues. V lost 4 bases, J lost 2 bases, and 8 bases stayed unmatched.

The CDR3 is CASSQDVTSGRVDEQFF. In nucleotides, the CDR3 is TGTGCCAGCAGCCAAGATGTGACTAGCGGGAGGGTGGATGAGCAGTTCTTC. The chain has TRBV3-1 and TRBJ2-1, with TRBD2 matching over 14 bases. CDR1 is LGHDT, CDR2 YNNKEL, per germline (reference sequence). The CDR3 loop spans 17 amino acids. V lost 0 bases and J lost 8; bases outside the gene matches: 6.

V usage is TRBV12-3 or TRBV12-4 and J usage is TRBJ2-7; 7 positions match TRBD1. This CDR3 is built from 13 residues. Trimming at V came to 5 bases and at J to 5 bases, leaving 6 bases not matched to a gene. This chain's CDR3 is CASSRNRGDEQYF. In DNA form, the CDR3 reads TGTGCCAGCAGTAGGAACAGGGGCGACGAGCAGTACTTC.

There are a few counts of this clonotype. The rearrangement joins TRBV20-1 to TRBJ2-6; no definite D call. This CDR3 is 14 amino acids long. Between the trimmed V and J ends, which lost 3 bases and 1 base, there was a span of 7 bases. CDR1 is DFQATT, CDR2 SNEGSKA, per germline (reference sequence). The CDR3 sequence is CSASPVSGANVLTF. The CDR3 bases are TGCAGTGCTAGCCCGGTGTCTGGGGCCAACGTCCTGACTTTC.

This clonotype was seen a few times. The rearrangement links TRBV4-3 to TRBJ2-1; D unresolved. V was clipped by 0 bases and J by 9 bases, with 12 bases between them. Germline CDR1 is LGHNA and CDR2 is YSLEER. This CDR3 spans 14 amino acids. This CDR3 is CASSQDRSLGEQFF. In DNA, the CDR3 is TGCGCCAGCAGCCAAGATAGGTCTTTGGGTGAGCAGTTCTTC.

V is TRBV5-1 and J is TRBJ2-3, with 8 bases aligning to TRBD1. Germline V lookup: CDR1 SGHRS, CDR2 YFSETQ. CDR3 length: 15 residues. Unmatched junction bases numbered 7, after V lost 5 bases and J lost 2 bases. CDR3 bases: TGCGCCAGCAGGGAAGGACAGGGTACCACAGATACGCAGTATTTT. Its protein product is CASREGQGTTDTQYF.

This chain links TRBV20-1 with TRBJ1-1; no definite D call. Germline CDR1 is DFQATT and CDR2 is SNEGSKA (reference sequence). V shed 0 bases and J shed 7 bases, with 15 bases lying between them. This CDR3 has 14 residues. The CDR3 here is CSARDSYAGSEAFF. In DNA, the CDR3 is TGCAGTGCTAGAGATTCTTATGCCGGGAGTGAAGCTTTCTTT.

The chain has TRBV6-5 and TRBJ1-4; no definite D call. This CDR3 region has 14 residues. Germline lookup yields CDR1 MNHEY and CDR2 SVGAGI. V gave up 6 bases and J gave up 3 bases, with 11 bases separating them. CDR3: CASRGDGANEKLFF. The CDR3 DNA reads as TGTGCCAGCAGGGGTGATGGGGCTAATGAAAAACTGTTTTTT.

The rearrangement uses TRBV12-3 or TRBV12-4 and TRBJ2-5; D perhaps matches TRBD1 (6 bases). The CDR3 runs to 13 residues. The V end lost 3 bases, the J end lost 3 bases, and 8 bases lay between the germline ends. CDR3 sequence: CASSFGGEETQYF. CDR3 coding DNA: TGTGCCAGCAGTTTTGGGGGCGAAGAGACCCAGTACTTC.

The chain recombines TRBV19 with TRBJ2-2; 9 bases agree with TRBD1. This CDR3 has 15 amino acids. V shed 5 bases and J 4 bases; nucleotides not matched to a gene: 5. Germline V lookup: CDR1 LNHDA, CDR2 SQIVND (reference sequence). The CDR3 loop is CASSGRDRVTGELFF. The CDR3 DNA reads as TGTGCCAGTAGTGGACGGGACAGGGTCACCGGGGAGCTGTTTTTT.

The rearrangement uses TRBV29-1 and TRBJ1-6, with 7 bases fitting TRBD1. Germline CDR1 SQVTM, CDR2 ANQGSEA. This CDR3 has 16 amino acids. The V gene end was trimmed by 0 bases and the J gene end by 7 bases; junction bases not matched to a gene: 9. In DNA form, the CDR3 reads TGCAGCGTTGAAGATCCCTGGGACAGCGCCAATTCACCCCTCCACTTT. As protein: CSVEDPWDSANSPLHF. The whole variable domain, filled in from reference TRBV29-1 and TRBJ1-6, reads SAVISQKPSRDICQRGTSLTIQCQVDSQVTMMFWYRQQPGQSLTLIATANQGSEATYESGFVIDKFPISRPNLTFSTLTVSNMSPEDSSIYLCSVEDPWDSANSPLHFGNGTRLTVT.

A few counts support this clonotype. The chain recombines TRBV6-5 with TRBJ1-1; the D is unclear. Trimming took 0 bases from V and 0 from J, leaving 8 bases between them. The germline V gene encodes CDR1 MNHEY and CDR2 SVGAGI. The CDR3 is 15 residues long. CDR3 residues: CASSYSDGMNTEAFF. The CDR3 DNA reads TGTGCCAGCAGTTACTCGGACGGGATGAACACTGAAGCTTTCTTT.